This passage covers 3 T cell receptor beta chains from one sample sequenced in a study of blood T cell repertoires in COVID-19. Assay: immunoSEQ multiplex PCR; the TCRdb copy retains only in-frame clones and omits some. The sample carries around 400,000 clones, about 89% recorded once. Source material: peripheral blood. The receptors were sampled from a woman aged 55-69 years with COVID-19, enrolled during active disease.

The chain uses TRBV29-1 and TRBJ1-2; tentatively, D is TRBD1 (6 bases). CDR1 is SQVTM, CDR2 ANQGSEA, per germline. V gave up 4 bases and J gave up 8 bases, with 14 bases separating them. There are 12 residues in the CDR3. This CDR3 is CSVVPGARGYTF. Written as DNA, the CDR3 is TGCAGCGTTGTCCCAGGGGCGAGAGGCTACACCTTC. The whole variable domain, filled in from reference TRBV29-1 and TRBJ1-2, reads SAVISQKPSRDICQRGTSLTIQCQVDSQVTMMFWYRQQPGQSLTLIATANQGSEATYESGFVIDKFPISRPNLTFSTLTVSNMSPEDSSIYLCSVVPGARGYTFGSGTRLTVV.

The count of this clone is one. The chain recombines TRBV2 with TRBJ2-1; possible D gene TRBD2, 7 bases. Germline V gives CDR1 SNHLY, CDR2 FYNNEI. The CDR3 is 15 residues long. Trimming removed 6 bases from V and 6 bases from J, with 18 bases in between. CDR3: CASRRGPLLANEQFF. CDR3 DNA: TGTGCCAGCAGGCGGGGGCCCCTACTGGCCAATGAGCAGTTCTTC.

This clone was seen only a few times. V is TRBV6-5 and J is TRBJ2-1; possible D gene TRBD1, 5 bases. The V and J ends lost 6 bases and 5 bases respectively, with 11 bases between them. Per germline, CDR1 MNHEY and CDR2 SVGAGI. The CDR3 contains 13 residues. In nucleotides, the CDR3 is TGTGCCAGCAGGTCGACAGTCAACAATGAGCAGTTCTTC. Protein product: CASRSTVNNEQFF.